This T cell receptor beta chain came from a study of siplizumab effects on memory and regulatory T cells. This clone was recorded a few times. The antigen is not known. The CDR3 contains 14 residues. The V and J ends lost 5 bases and 0 bases respectively, with 12 bases between them. Looked up from germline, CDR1 is SGHNT and CDR2 is YYREEE (reference sequence). Repertoires were generated with immunoSEQ multiplex PCR, while TCRdb's copy carries only in-frame clones and drops some. The sample lists 70,000 or so clones, roughly 89% occurring once. Study-wide points: Unstimulated subsets contained matches for only a minor fraction of alloreactive clones.

This TCR derives from a human donor in good health. Specimen: CD8+ T cells sorted from blood. V usage is TRBV5-4 and J usage is TRBJ2-7; D could derive from TRBD1 or TRBD2 (5 bases each). The CDR3 sequence is CASSLRGDSYEQYF. The CDR3 DNA reads as TGTGCCAGCAGTCTAAGAGGGGACTCCTACGAGCAGTACTTC. The complete variable domain, with remaining parts taken from reference TRBV5-4 and TRBJ2-7, reads ETGVTQSPTHLIKTRGQQVTLRCSSQSGHNTVSWYQQALGQGPQFIFQYYREEENGRGNFPPRFSGLQFPNYSSELNVNALELDDSALYLCASSLRGDSYEQYFGPGTRLTVT.